The 26 T cell receptor beta chains below were found in one sample sequenced in a study of naive and memory T cell subsets. Treatment meaning: skin biopsy from PPD injection site in Mantoux-positive individual. Unsorted total RNA, roughly 1 to 1000 ng, was DNase treated before reverse transcription. For blood and skin samples, reverse transcription used TCR alpha and beta constant primers. TCRdb re-analysed the UMI-ligation and nested PCR reads in MiXCR, keeping a single row per CDR3 protein. The table has around 18,000 distinct CDR3 sequences, approximately 9.7% seen once. The specimen comprised skin, sampled from a tuberculin skin test site. The receptor source for this set is an adult in good health.

This clonotype showed up many times. The rearrangement links TRBV18 to TRBJ1-5; D may be TRBD1 (5 bases). The CDR3 is 15 amino acids. V lost 2 bases and J lost 4, with 12 bases in between. Looked up from germline, CDR1 is KGHSH and CDR2 is LQKENI. This CDR3 is CASSPMMGLNQPQHF. The CDR3 DNA sequence: TGTGCCAGCTCACCAATGATGGGGCTAAATCAGCCCCAGCATTTT. Complete variable domain (other parts from reference TRBV18 and TRBJ1-5): NAGVMQNPRHLVRRRGQEARLRCSPMKGHSHVYWYRQLPEEGLKFMVYLQKENIIDESGMPKERFSAEFPKEGPSILRIQQVVRGDSAAYFCASSPMMGLNQPQHFGDGTRLSIL.

The chain couples TRBV5-1 to TRBJ2-7; the match to TRBD2 covers 11 bases. V was pared by 2 bases and J by 6 bases, with 4 bases of the junction left unmatched. CDR3 length: 14 residues. The V gene's germline CDR1 is SGHRS and CDR2 YFSETQ. The CDR3 loop reads CASSFTGTSGEQYF. The CDR3 bases are TGCGCCAGCAGCTTCACCGGGACTAGCGGCGAGCAGTACTTC.

The rearrangement uses TRBV5-6 and TRBJ2-5; 7 nucleotides align to TRBD2. Germline V gene lookup returns CDR1 SGHDT and CDR2 YYEEEE. The length of the CDR3 is 14 residues. Trimming took 4 bases from V and 4 from J; bases not matched to a gene: 7. The CDR3 bases are TGTGCCAGCAGCGTTGGACTAGGTGGAGAGACCCAGTACTTC. Its protein is CASSVGLGGETQYF.

This clonotype showed up many times. V usage is TRBV28 and J usage is TRBJ2-1; 10 nucleotides line up with TRBD1. Trimming at V came to 1 base and at J to 8 bases, leaving 11 bases not matched to a gene. The CDR3 consists of 17 residues. In germline, CDR1 is MDHEN, CDR2 SYDVKM. DNA for the CDR3: TGTGCCAGCAGTTTATACCCCGGGACAGGGGCTTCCTATGAGCAGTTCTTC. Its protein product is CASSLYPGTGASYEQFF.

Note on this clonotype: This may be a read error: a much more frequent sequence differs by one nucleotide. This chain links TRBV20-1 with TRBJ1-4; maybe TRBD1 (6 bases). The germline CDR1 and CDR2 sequences are DFQATT and SNEGSKA (reference sequence). The germline V and J ends were trimmed by 0 bases and 7 bases, with 12 bases remaining between them. The CDR3 runs to 14 residues. The CDR3 DNA reads as TGCAGTGCTAGAGAGGGCAGGGGTGGTGAAAAACTGTTTTTT. Amino acid sequence: CSAREGRGGEKLFF.

This clonotype was detected ten times or more. V usage is TRBV6-5 and J usage is TRBJ2-3; TRBD1 matches 8 bases. The germline gives CDR1 MNHEY, CDR2 SVGAGI. The V and J ends lost 5 bases and 3 bases, in that order; junction bases with no gene match: 19. This CDR3 contains 19 residues. The CDR3 DNA sequence: TGTGCCAGCAGTGTCAGGGGGCTTATGGCCTTCGGGGGAACAGATACGCAGTATTTT. Protein product: CASSVRGLMAFGGTDTQYF.

To note about this clonotype: At one boundary the junction diverges from the germline segment, which might be a read error. CDR3 protein: CDSRQDRDETQYF. The CDR3, as DNA: TGTGACAGCAGACAAGACAGGGATGAGACCCAGTACTTC. The rearrangement uses TRBV7-9 and TRBJ2-5; 7 bases line up with TRBD1. The CDR3 is 13 amino acids. From germline, CDR1 is SEHNR and CDR2 FQNEAQ (reference sequence).

In this sample, this clonotype turned up many times. CDR3 in amino acids: CASSLAWSSGTTDTQYF. The CDR3 DNA follows: TGCGCCAGCAGCTTGGCTTGGTCTAGCGGGACTACAGATACGCAGTATTTT. The gene calls are TRBV5-1 and TRBJ2-3, with 9 bases matching TRBD2. The V gene's germline CDR1 is SGHRS and CDR2 YFSETQ. This CDR3 contains 17 residues. V shed 0 bases, J shed 3 bases, and the junction held 8 bases outside the gene matches.

This clonotype was seen repeatedly, ten times or more. The CDR3 DNA sequence: TGTGCCAGCAGCCAAGACGGCTCCACCTACGAGCAGTACTTC. Protein: CASSQDGSTYEQYF. This rearrangement joins TRBV3-1 to TRBJ2-7; D gene ambiguous. The CDR3 totals 14 residues. V lost 0 bases and J lost 2, with 8 bases in between. Looked up from germline, CDR1 is LGHDT and CDR2 is YNNKEL (reference sequence).

In its sample, this clonotype was seen many times. The chain carries TRBV12-3 or TRBV12-4 and TRBJ1-1; a possible D gene is TRBD1 (6 bases). This CDR3 contains 13 residues. Trimming removed 5 bases at V and 8 bases at J, with 15 bases between. Written as DNA, the CDR3 is TGTGCCAGCAGTCTAAGACCACAGGGCGAAGCTTTCTTT. It is translated as CASSLRPQGEAFF.

This clonotype has at least ten counts. This chain connects TRBV7-9 to TRBJ2-7, with a tentative D call TRBD1 (6 bases). V was cut by 5 bases and J by 0 bases, with 11 bases left in between. The CDR3 contains 14 residues. Germline V gene data show CDR1 as SEHNR and CDR2 as FQNEAQ (reference sequence). This chain's CDR3 is CASSQGGSSYEQYF. The CDR3 bases are TGTGCCAGCAGCCAAGGGGGAAGCTCCTACGAGCAGTACTTC.

With respect to this clonotype: This could be a read error, since a much larger clone is one nucleotide away. The chain is built from TRBV20-1 and TRBJ2-5; 8 positions agree with TRBD2. The CDR3 runs 14 residues. V was pared by 6 bases and J by 3 bases, with 9 bases of the junction left unmatched. Germline values: CDR1 DFQATT, CDR2 SNEGSKA (reference sequence). In DNA, the CDR3 is TGCAGTGCCTTTCCGGGACTAGGTAAAGAGACCCAGTACTTC. It translates to CSAFPGLGKETQYF.

This clonotype rates as medium-sized. This chain uses TRBV10-1 with TRBJ2-5; TRBD2 agrees at 8 bases. Germline CDR1 WNHNN, CDR2 SYGVQD (reference sequence). The V and J ends lost 6 bases and 4 bases, in that order; junction bases with no gene match: 13. The CDR3 has 16 amino acids. The chain's CDR3 is CASSEVGPGGAETQYF. CDR3 DNA sequence: TGCGCCAGCAGCGAAGTGGGACCGGGGGGGGCAGAGACCCAGTACTTC.

The chain has TRBV4-1 and TRBJ2-5, with TRBD2 matching over 12 bases. Per germline, CDR1 MGHRA and CDR2 YSYEKL. This CDR3 is 19 amino acids long. With V trimmed by 0 bases and J by 7 bases, 15 bases remained unmatched. The CDR3 DNA sequence: TGCGCCAGCAGCCAAGAGGAGACTAGCGGGGGATCCGCTCGGTGGACCCAGTACTTC. Protein sequence: CASSQEETSGGSARWTQYF.

This clonotype was seen at least ten times. The rearrangement uses TRBV6-1 and TRBJ1-5, with D perhaps TRBD1 (6 bases). V lost 0 bases, J lost 4 bases, and 13 bases lay in between. The CDR3 contains 16 residues. Germline V gives CDR1 MNHNS, CDR2 SASEGT. The CDR3 DNA reads as TGTGCCAGCAGTGAAGCCAAGGGGGTTCGAAATCAGCCCCAGCATTTT. This encodes CASSEAKGVRNQPQHF.

This chain links TRBV2 with TRBJ2-2, with 8 bases lining up with TRBD1. Germline V gene sequence: CDR1 SNHLY, CDR2 FYNNEI. This CDR3 comprises 14 residues. Germline trimming cut 6 bases from V and 0 bases from J; bases unmatched to any gene: 0. The CDR3 protein is CASRQGANTGELFF. CDR3 coding DNA: TGTGCCAGCAGACAGGGGGCGAACACCGGGGAGCTGTTTTTT.

This chain joins TRBV18 and TRBJ2-4, with 10 bases identical to TRBD1. Germline V gene data show CDR1 as KGHSH and CDR2 as LQKENI. The CDR3 covers 16 residues. Losses at the gene ends were 5 bases for V and 4 bases for J; bases not matched to a gene: 8. CDR3 nucleotides: TGTGCCAGCTCAACAGTGACGGGACAGGGGAAAAACATTCAGTACTTC. Its protein is CASSTVTGQGKNIQYF. Complete variable domain (other parts from reference TRBV18 and TRBJ2-4): NAGVMQNPRHLVRRRGQEARLRCSPMKGHSHVYWYRQLPEEGLKFMVYLQKENIIDESGMPKERFSAEFPKEGPSILRIQQVVRGDSAAYFCASSTVTGQGKNIQYFGAGTRLSVL.

This clonotype was found many times. The chain uses TRBV29-1 and TRBJ2-3; TRBD2 is a possible D gene (5 bases). This CDR3 comprises 12 residues. With 7 bases removed from V and 0 bases from J, the gap between germline ends came to 8 bases. Germline CDR1 is SQVTM and CDR2 is ANQGSEA. This chain's CDR3 is CSGAASTDTQYF. For the CDR3, the DNA is TGCAGCGGAGCGGCTAGCACAGATACGCAGTATTTT.

This clonotype is labeled as medium-sized (0.01 to 0.1%). The J gene is TRBJ1-1, the V gene TRBV20-1; D is possibly TRBD1 (5 bases). Germline assignment: CDR1 DFQATT and CDR2 SNEGSKA (reference sequence). This CDR3 comprises 12 residues. The CDR3 loop is CSRDRPNTEAFF. As DNA, the CDR3 is TGCAGCAGAGACAGACCGAACACTGAAGCTTTCTTT.

Only a few counts were recorded for this clonotype. J is TRBJ2-7 and V is TRBV30; TRBD2 matches 12 bases. J gave up 3 bases and V 4 bases, and 7 bases lay outside the gene matches. CDR1 is GTSNPN, CDR2 SVGIG, per germline (reference sequence). The CDR3 is made up of 15 amino acids. The CDR3, as DNA: TGTGCCTGGACGGAGACTAGCGGGAGAGTCTACGAGCAGTACTTC. This encodes CAWTETSGRVYEQYF.

The genes are TRBV4-3 and TRBJ2-4, with 12 bases that match TRBD2. Germline values: CDR1 LGHNA, CDR2 YSLEER. With V trimmed by 1 base and J by 0 bases, 7 bases remained unmatched. The CDR3 extends over 19 amino acids. This chain's CDR3 is CASSQGPSGGGVAKNIQYF. The CDR3 nucleotides are TGCGCCAGCAGCCAAGGACCTAGCGGGGGGGGGGTAGCCAAAAACATTCAGTACTTC.

This clonotype was counted between two and nine times. J is TRBJ2-7 and V is TRBV7-3; D is tentatively TRBD1 or TRBD2 (5 bases each). The CDR3 extends over 14 amino acids. Trimming shortened V by 1 base and J by 3 bases, and 10 bases separated the two germline ends. Germline values: CDR1 SGHTA, CDR2 FQGTGA. The CDR3 sequence is CASSLSGTSYEQYF. The CDR3 nucleotides read TGTGCCAGCAGCTTAAGTGGGACGAGCTACGAGCAGTACTTC.

The V call is TRBV21-1, the J call TRBJ2-3; the D call of TRBD2 is as the table states it, not checked on the DNA. TRBV21-1 is a known pseudogene. The CDR3 contains 15 residues. DNA of the CDR3: TGTGCCAGCAGCAAACACGGGAGGCGCACAGATACGCAGTATTTT. It codes for CASSKHGRRTDTQYF.

This clonotype is medium-sized in the sample. V usage is TRBV5-1 and J usage is TRBJ2-7; D ambiguous. The CDR3 consists of 14 residues. The germline V gene has CDR1 SGHRS and CDR2 YFSETQ. Trimming took off 0 bases at V and 3 bases at J, with 10 bases between the two ends. The CDR3 DNA reads as TGCGCCAGCAGCTTGGGACCAGGCGGCTACGAGCAGTACTTC. This sequence encodes CASSLGPGGYEQYF. The full variable domain, completed using reference TRBV5-1 and TRBJ2-7, is KAGVTQTPRYLIKTRGQQVTLSCSPISGHRSVSWYQQTPGQGLQFLFEYFSETQRNKGNFPGRFSGRQFSNSRSEMNVSTLELGDSALYLCASSLGPGGYEQYFGPGTRLTVT.

This clonotype appeared a few times. The chain has TRBV28 and TRBJ2-2, with 7 bases identical to TRBD2. The CDR3 has 15 amino acids. Unmatched junction bases numbered 1, after V lost 2 bases and J lost 1 base. Germline assignment: CDR1 MDHEN and CDR2 SYDVKM. The DNA for the CDR3 is TGTGCCAGCAGTTTAGCGGGAGAGAACACCGGGGAGCTGTTTTTT. Its protein product is CASSLAGENTGELFF.

This clonotype was counted many times. V and J are TRBV7-9 and TRBJ2-7, with D perhaps TRBD1 (6 bases). CDR1 and CDR2 from the germline V gene are SEHNR and FQNEAQ (reference sequence). This CDR3 contains 12 residues. With 10 bases removed from V and 0 bases from J, the gap between germline ends came to 10 bases. CDR3 in amino acids: CATGVGSYEQYF. CDR3 sequence (DNA): TGTGCCACAGGGGTTGGCTCCTACGAGCAGTACTTC.